Following are 15 T cell receptor beta chains from one sample sequenced in a study of tumor-infiltrating lymphocytes in primary liver carcinoma. Using a constant-region primer together with ProtoScript II reverse transcriptase, TCR beta cDNA was made from approximately 500 ng of total RNA. Three nested multiplex PCR rounds of slightly modified ARM-PCR generated TCR beta libraries. The two initial PCR rounds, about 9 cycles each, used TRBV1-TRBV30 forward and C-beta reverse primers. TCRdb reprocessed the multiplex PCR reads via MiXCR and lists one record per CDR3 protein. The table has 95,000 to 150,000 distinct CDR3 sequences, 55% to 65% seen once. Co-extracting RNA and DNA was done with about 17-30 mg of unsorted bulk tissue as input. Sequences were obtained from liver tumor tissue from sampling region 1. As for subset: tumor region T1, superior pole. These receptors all come from a woman in her fifties or sixties with primary liver carcinoma and hepatitis B virus infection.

The chain combines TRBV12-3 or TRBV12-4 with TRBJ1-2, with D hard to call. The CDR3 has 13 amino acids. Deletions cut 5 bases from V and 6 bases from J, with 13 bases between. CDR3 DNA: TGTGCCAGCAGTACCGGGCAGGTCGATGGCTACACCTTC. Translating it yields CASSTGQVDGYTF.

V and J are TRBV5-1 and TRBJ2-3; D not resolved. The CDR3 has 15 amino acids. The V and J ends lost 2 bases and 4 bases respectively, with 14 bases between them. Germline V CDR1 and CDR2: SGHRS, YFSETQ. CDR3 in amino acids: CASSFAGREADTQYF. CDR3 coding DNA: TGCGCCAGCAGCTTTGCCGGAAGGGAAGCAGATACGCAGTATTTT.

To note about this clonotype: A much larger clone lies a single base off, so this may be a read error. The genes are TRBV6-5 and TRBJ1-2; 9 positions match TRBD1. The germline gives CDR1 MNHEY, CDR2 SVGAGI. This CDR3 contains 16 residues. The V and J ends lost 5 bases and 8 bases, in that order; junction bases with no gene match: 15. For the CDR3, the DNA is TGTGCCAGCAGTGCAACCGGGACAGGGCTCGGGAGAGGCTACACCTTC. Translating gives CASSATGTGLGRGYTF.

A word on this clonotype: One end of the junction does not line up with germline, which may come from a read error. V and J are TRBV10-2 and TRBJ2-7; 9 bases map to TRBD2. This CDR3 is built from 13 residues. Germline CDR1 reads WSHSY; CDR2 reads SAAADI. CDR3 coding DNA: TGCACCAGCAGAGTAGCGGGAGAGCGCGAGCAGTACTTC. Amino acids: CTSRVAGEREQYF.

As to this clonotype: A junction boundary mismatches the germline segment, possibly from a read error. The gene calls are TRBV28 and TRBJ2-3; TRBD2 might be the D (6 bases). CDR1 and CDR2 from the germline V gene are MDHEN and SYDVKM. This CDR3 is built from 15 residues. The chain's CDR3 is CASSLMGGSTATQYF. The CDR3 DNA follows: TGTGCCAGCAGTTTAATGGGGGGAAGCACAGCTACGCAGTATTTT.

The chain employs TRBV29-1 and TRBJ2-7; perhaps TRBD1 as D (5 bases). With 5 bases removed from V and 7 bases from J, the gap between germline ends came to 21 bases. CDR3 length: 14 residues. The germline gives CDR1 SQVTM, CDR2 ANQGSEA. CDR3 protein: CSVSGLLNTEEQYF. The CDR3 DNA is TGCAGCGTTTCAGGGCTACTAAACACCGAGGAGCAGTACTTC.

The V and J genes are TRBV12-3 or TRBV12-4 and TRBJ2-2; D may be TRBD2 (5 bases). The V gene lost 2 bases and the J gene lost 6 bases, with 10 bases spanning the gap. This CDR3 contains 14 residues. The CDR3: CASSLCAGPGELFF. The DNA of the CDR3 is TGTGCCAGCAGTTTATGTGCGGGCCCCGGGGAGCTGTTTTTT.

This clonotype occurred once. The conserved phenylalanine or tryptophan is not found at the CDR3 terminus, so this likely reflects a read error. The J gene is TRBJ2-2, the V gene TRBV6-2 or TRBV6-3, with 8 positions matching TRBD1. CDR1 is MNHEY, CDR2 SVGEGT, per germline. There are 15 residues in the CDR3. V shed 6 bases, J shed 5 bases, and the junction held 8 bases outside the gene matches. The CDR3 region has the DNA TGTGCCAGCAGACCGACAGGGGCCAGAACCGGGGAGCTGTTTTAT. Translation: CASRPTGARTGELFY.

This clonotype was recorded many times. This chain joins TRBV18 and TRBJ2-5; the D call may be TRBD1 or TRBD2 (5 bases each). The length of the CDR3 is 14 residues. The germline CDR1 and CDR2 sequences are KGHSH and LQKENI. V gave up 5 bases and J gave up 3 bases, with 13 bases separating them. In nucleotides, the CDR3 is TGTGCCAGCTCAGGGACCGGGGCCAAAGAGACCCAGTACTTC. Protein product: CASSGTGAKETQYF.

Turning to this clonotype: A much larger clone lies one base from this, so it may be a read error. This sequence joins TRBV6-2 or TRBV6-3 and TRBJ1-2; D gene unclear. The CDR3 sequence is 13 residues long. Looked up from germline, CDR1 is MNHEY and CDR2 is SVGEGT. V shed 5 bases and J shed 6 bases, with 13 bases lying between them. The CDR3 nucleotides are TGTGCCAGCAGTCATGAGGAATTAGATGGCTACACCTTC. Protein: CASSHEELDGYTF.

The chain uses TRBV28 and TRBJ1-2; D unclear. The length of the CDR3 is 12 residues. The germline CDR1 and CDR2 sequences are MDHEN and SYDVKM. The germline V and J ends were trimmed by 5 bases and 6 bases, with 10 bases remaining between them. The CDR3 region has the DNA TGTGCCAGCAGTGACTCGTACCATGGCTACACCTTC. Translating gives CASSDSYHGYTF.

This rearrangement joins TRBV6-6 to TRBJ2-1; TRBD2 agrees at 7 bases. CDR1 and CDR2 from the germline V gene are MNHNY and SVGAGI (reference sequence). The length of the CDR3 is 13 residues. V lost 7 bases, J lost 10 bases, and 10 bases stayed unmatched. CDR3 region: CASIREGRGEQFF. CDR3 in DNA: TGTGCCAGCATCCGCGAGGGGAGGGGCGAGCAGTTCTTC.

The chain recombines TRBV11-3 with TRBJ2-1; the D is unclear. This CDR3 is 16 amino acids long. Looked up from germline, CDR1 is SGHNT and CDR2 is YENEEA. Trimming removed 5 bases from V and 3 bases from J, with 17 bases in between. Here the CDR3 DNA reads TGTGCCAGCAGCCTCCCCGGAGATTCCAACTACAATGAGCAGTTCTTC. As protein: CASSLPGDSNYNEQFF.

Notes on this clonotype: One junction end does not reproduce the germline sequence, and a read error may be involved. This sequence joins TRBV12-3 or TRBV12-4 and TRBJ2-1; 7 positions match TRBD1. The CDR3 runs to 14 residues. The CDR3 coding sequence is TGTGCCAGCAGTTTAGGAGGGACAGACAAAGAGCAGTTCTTC. This translates into CASSLGGTDKEQFF.

The sample holds many counts of this clonotype. The J gene is TRBJ1-3, the V gene TRBV6-6; D unclear. The germline V gene has CDR1 MNHNY and CDR2 SVGAGI (reference sequence). The CDR3 consists of 15 residues. The V end was cut by 0 bases, the J end by 0 bases, with 6 bases between. CDR3 in amino acids: CASSYSGSSGNTIYF. In DNA, the CDR3 is TGTGCCAGCAGTTACTCGGGATCCTCTGGAAACACCATATATTTT.